The T cell receptor beta chain under discussion was sequenced for a study of blood T cells in healthy people across ages (dated by TCRdb to the mid-2010s). In terms of the full investigation: In model experiments, template switching captured roughly one uniquely barcoded TCR beta cDNA molecule for every two T cells. The donors were divided into four age groups: young (average roughly 15 years), middle-aged (about 40), aged (around 59) and long-lived (82). To avoid experimental bias, donors of different ages were randomly spread across the sequencing lanes. For two donors (one aged 18 to 30 and one aged 80 or older), the study analyzed two additional independent replicas of 1 million unique cDNA reads from the same blood draw. Age-related changes in TCR beta repertoire diversity were measured in the study by deep sequencing normalized with unique cDNA molecular identifiers.

Library preparation employed 5' RACE. This sample was sequenced with an Illumina HiSeq 2500. A second roughly 6 to 12 cycle PCR used a sample-barcoded 5' primer and a J-beta primer mix. A unique molecular identifier was introduced onto each TCR beta cDNA molecule by a template-switch 5' adaptor carrying 12 random nucleotides. Each sample yielded at least 2.5 million CDR3-containing paired-end reads. The Mint cDNA synthesis kit, primed by a TRBC-specific oligonucleotide, was used to synthesize first-strand cDNA from all RNA. All cDNA was treated with uracil-DNA glycosylase and then went through a first 18-cycle PCR with the universal primers M1SS and BC2_uni_R. The paper's processing steps were these. Each sample was normalized by randomly selecting 1 million high-quality reads, each carrying a distinct molecular identifier. Instead of being binned into consensus sequences, reads that shared molecular identifiers were thrown out. MiTCR, set to a Q25 quality threshold and the strictest error-elimination algorithm, was used for CDR3 identification, clonotype clustering and error correction. Lower-bound total TCR beta diversity was estimated with a nonparametric unseen species model using Euler transformation. Starting from the raw public reads, TCRdb applied fastp trimming at Q25, assembled clones with MiXCR and retained in-frame beta chains. Each record represents a unique CDR3 protein, reported with the most common genes and DNA among its rows. The V and J calls and clone size come from TCRdb's table, not from the authors' own analysis. For this sample there are approximately 880,000 distinct CDR3 sequences; about 48% appear just once. The top ten clones comprise roughly 12% of the sample.

Beyond this particular receptor, the publication reports: Compared with the aged group, the long-lived group had more naive CD4+ T cells, fewer expanded clones and increased TCR diversity, a pattern suggesting age selection. Observed TCR beta diversity per million T cells fell roughly linearly with age, and a significant reduction was already apparent by age about 38. Observed TCR beta diversity correlated strongly with the percentage of naive T cells measured by flow cytometry. Total diversity estimates from one million sequenced T cells were considered lower bounds and underestimates. Conclusive comparison of naive and antigen-experienced compartments was prevented by the profiling of bulk unsorted PBMCs. The CMV infection status of donors was not known, potentially confounding age-related changes in expanded clonotypes.

The 35 to 40 donors, aged 6 to 90 years, were systemically healthy Caucasian individuals from Russia. Each donor gave roughly 9.5 milliliters of peripheral blood, collected into EDTA-treated Vacutainer tubes. Ficoll-Paque density-gradient centrifugation was used to isolate PBMCs, with at least 6 million per sample. Trizol reagent was used to extract total RNA from the PBMCs, yielding at least 6 micrograms per sample. For every donor, flow cytometry on a PBMC aliquot measured the percentage of naive CD45RAhigh/CD27high T cells. The CDR3 goes from the cysteine to the phenylalanine over 15 residues. The DNA shown is the 45-base CDR3, in frame from base 1. A distance of 20 bases separates the germline ends of V and J, which lose 6 bases and 8 bases respectively. CDR1 MNHEY and CDR2 SMNVEV were looked up in the germline V gene (reference sequence). Note on this clonotype: The antigen it recognizes is unknown. Per-base qualities were not stored, and no clone one base away is much larger.

This sequence uses TRBV27 and TRBJ2-1; the D gene identity is not certain. The specimen sequenced was blood. This receptor was taken from a man in his thirties or forties in good health. The CDR3 corresponds to CASRLSAPLSHEQFF. The DNA sequence is as follows: TGTGCCAGCAGGCTCTCGGCCCCTCTCTCCCATGAGCAGTTCTTC.